This T cell receptor beta chain was sequenced for a study of T-cell memory formation after mild COVID-19 (dated by TCRdb to the early 2020s). Study-level background: Most TCR sequence clusters were specific to one of the two donors. In a couple of donors, T-cell clones that expanded and contracted after mild COVID-19 were followed by sequencing TCRalpha and TCRbeta repertoires longitudinally. The cohort was made up of two young adult volunteers, one female and one male, who were previously healthy. Study-level results and caveats: Contracting CD4+ clones turned up mainly in the CM and EM memory subsets, whereas EMRA was where CD8+ clones were enriched. Clones contracting from day 15 to 85 had balanced CD4/CD8 phenotypes, while a second wave expanding from day 15 to 37 was biased towards CD4+. Whether the second-wave clones peaking on day 37 were SARS-CoV-2 specific was not confirmed. The detection of some responding clones in pre-infection memory suggests that pre-existing cross-reactive memory T cells joined the SARS-CoV-2 response. The study included only a couple of mild cases, and larger cohorts that include severe cases with pre-infection samples were judged to be necessary.

Based on the germline V gene (reference sequence), the CDR1 and CDR2 sequences are LNHDA and SQIVND. From the cysteine through the phenylalanine, the CDR3 covers 9 amino acids. Just CDR3 DNA is preserved here, 27 bases in frame from base 1. Sequencing took place on an Illumina NovaSeq 6000. TCRalpha and TCRbeta cDNA libraries were built by 5'RACE with constant-segment primers, adding sample barcodes and unique molecular identifiers. Trizol reagent was used to extract RNA from every sample. The libraries were amplified in two PCR steps, and the second step added a second sample barcode and Illumina TruSeq adapters. Libraries were sequenced on an Illumina NovaSeq with 2 x 150 bp paired-end reads. The study's own analysis went as follows. The reads were demultiplexed and collapsed into UMI-guided consensus sequences using migec v1.2.7. With mixcr v2.1.11, UMI consensuses were aligned to TRA and TRB V and J templates and assembled into clonotypes. A clonotype was counted as expanded or contracted only when both edgeR and NoisET called the clonotype significant, with the noise models trained on biological replicates. edgeR calls used a false discovery rate-adjusted p below 0.01 and a log2 fold-change threshold of 1. As an exploratory analysis of dynamics, max-normalized trajectories of the 1000 most abundant clonotypes were examined with PCA combined with hierarchical clustering. Separately sequenced CD4+ and CD8+ repertoires were used to assign the CD4 or CD8 phenotype of responding clones. TCRdb passed the public sequencing reads through fastp at Q25 and MiXCR, retaining productive beta sequences. Each entry is one CDR3 protein sequence, shown with its most common DNA and genes. TCRdb assigned the V and J calls; the authors' analysis was not used. The sample contains roughly 300,000 distinct CDR3 sequences, 8% to 9% of them found a single time. About 22% of the sample rests with the top ten.

PBMCs were isolated by Ficoll-Paque density gradient centrifugation. A note on this clonotype: Which antigen it targets is not known. It has no much larger one-base neighbor in the sample; base qualities were not kept.

The receptor was derived from a man younger than 30 who had mild COVID-19 (a few samples of this study predate the infection). The sample titles of this study are shuffled in the database, so cell type and time point are left out; the donor was told from shared clones. Sequences were obtained from PBMCs or a T cell subset sorted from them (not recorded which). The rearranged segments are TRBV19 and TRBJ2-1; the D gene lacks a confident call. The CDR3 region reads CASGFGQFF. The sequenced DNA: TGTGCTAGTGGGTTCGGGCAGTTCTTC.